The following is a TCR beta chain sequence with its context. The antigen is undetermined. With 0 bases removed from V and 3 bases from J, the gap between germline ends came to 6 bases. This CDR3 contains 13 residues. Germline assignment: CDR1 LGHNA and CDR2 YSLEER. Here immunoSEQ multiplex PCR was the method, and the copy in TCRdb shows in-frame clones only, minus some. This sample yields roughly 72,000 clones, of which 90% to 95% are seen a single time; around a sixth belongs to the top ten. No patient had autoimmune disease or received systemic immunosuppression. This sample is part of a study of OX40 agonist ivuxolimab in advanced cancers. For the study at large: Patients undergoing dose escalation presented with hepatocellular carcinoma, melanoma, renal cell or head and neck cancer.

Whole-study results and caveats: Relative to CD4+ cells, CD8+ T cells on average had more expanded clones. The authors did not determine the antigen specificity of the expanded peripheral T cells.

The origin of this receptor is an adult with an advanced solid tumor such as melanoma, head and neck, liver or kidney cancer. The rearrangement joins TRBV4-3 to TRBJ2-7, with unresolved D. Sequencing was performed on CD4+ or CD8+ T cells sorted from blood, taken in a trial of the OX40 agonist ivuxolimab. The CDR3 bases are TGCGCCAGCAGCCAAGATCTGGTCTACGAGCAGTACTTC. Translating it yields CASSQDLVYEQYF.